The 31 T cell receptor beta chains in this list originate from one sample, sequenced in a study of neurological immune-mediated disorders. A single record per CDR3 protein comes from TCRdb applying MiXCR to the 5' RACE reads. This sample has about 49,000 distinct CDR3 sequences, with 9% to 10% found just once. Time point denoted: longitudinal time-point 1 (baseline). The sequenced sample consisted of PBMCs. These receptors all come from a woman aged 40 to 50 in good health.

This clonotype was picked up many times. The CDR3 DNA sequence: TGTGCCAGCAGTTACTCGGCCCCGGCGAGCACCTTC. Its translation: CASSYSAPASTF. The chain joins TRBV6-5 to TRBJ1-2, with no clear D. The germline gives CDR1 MNHEY, CDR2 SVGAGI. The CDR3 sequence is 12 residues long. The germline V and J ends were trimmed by 0 bases and 13 bases, with 12 bases remaining between them.

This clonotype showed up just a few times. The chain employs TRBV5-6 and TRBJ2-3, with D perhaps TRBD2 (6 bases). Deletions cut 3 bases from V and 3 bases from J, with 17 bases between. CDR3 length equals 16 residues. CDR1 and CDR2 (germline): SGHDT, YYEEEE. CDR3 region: CASSSRMSGSTDTQYF. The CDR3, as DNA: TGTGCCAGCAGCTCCCGTATGAGCGGGTCGACAGATACGCAGTATTTT.

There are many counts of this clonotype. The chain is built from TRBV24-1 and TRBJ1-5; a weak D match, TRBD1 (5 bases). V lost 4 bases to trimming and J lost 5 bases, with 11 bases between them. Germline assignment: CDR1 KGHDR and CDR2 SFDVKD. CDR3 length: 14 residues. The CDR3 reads CATSDPRGDQPQHF. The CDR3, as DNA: TGTGCCACCAGTGACCCTCGGGGGGATCAGCCCCAGCATTTT.

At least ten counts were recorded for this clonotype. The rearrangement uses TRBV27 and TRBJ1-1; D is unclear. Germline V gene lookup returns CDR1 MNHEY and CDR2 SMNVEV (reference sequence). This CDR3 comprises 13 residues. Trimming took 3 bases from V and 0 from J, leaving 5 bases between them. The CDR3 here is CASSLVVNTEAFF. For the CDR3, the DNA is TGTGCCAGCAGTTTGGTGGTGAACACTGAAGCTTTCTTT.

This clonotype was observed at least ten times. CDR3: CASRTLSGRTYEQYF. CDR3 nucleotide sequence: TGTGCCAGCAGGACTCTCAGCGGGAGGACCTACGAGCAGTACTTC. The chain employs TRBV6-2 or TRBV6-3 and TRBJ2-7; 9 positions match TRBD2. Germline lookup yields CDR1 MNHEY and CDR2 SVGEGT. Trimming cost V 6 bases and J 2 bases; bases outside gene matches: 8. CDR3 length: 15 amino acids.

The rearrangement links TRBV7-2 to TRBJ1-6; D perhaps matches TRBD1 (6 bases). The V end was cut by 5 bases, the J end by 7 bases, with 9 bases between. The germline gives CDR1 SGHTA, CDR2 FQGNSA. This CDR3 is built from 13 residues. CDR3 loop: CASSTDRNSPLHF. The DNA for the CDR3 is TGTGCCAGCAGCACCGACAGGAATTCACCCCTCCACTTT.

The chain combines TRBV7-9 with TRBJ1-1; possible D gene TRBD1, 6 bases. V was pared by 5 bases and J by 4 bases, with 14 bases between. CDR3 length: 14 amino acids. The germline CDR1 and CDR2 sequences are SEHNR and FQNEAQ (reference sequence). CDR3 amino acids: CASSTRGFGTEAFF. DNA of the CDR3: TGTGCCAGCAGCACAAGGGGGTTTGGCACTGAAGCTTTCTTT.

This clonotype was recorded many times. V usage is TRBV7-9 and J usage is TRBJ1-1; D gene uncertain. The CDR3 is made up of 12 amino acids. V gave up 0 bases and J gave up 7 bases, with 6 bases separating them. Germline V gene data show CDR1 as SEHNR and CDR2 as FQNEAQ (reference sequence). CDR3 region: CASSLAGNEAFF. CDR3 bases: TGTGCCAGCAGCTTAGCTGGGAATGAAGCTTTCTTT.

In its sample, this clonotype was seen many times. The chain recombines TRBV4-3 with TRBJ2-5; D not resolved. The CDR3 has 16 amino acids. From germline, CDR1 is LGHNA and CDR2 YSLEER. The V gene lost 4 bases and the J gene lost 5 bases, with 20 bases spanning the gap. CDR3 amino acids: CASSLSYNGLRETQYF. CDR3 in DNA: TGCGCCAGCAGCCTTTCTTATAACGGGTTGCGCGAGACCCAGTACTTC.

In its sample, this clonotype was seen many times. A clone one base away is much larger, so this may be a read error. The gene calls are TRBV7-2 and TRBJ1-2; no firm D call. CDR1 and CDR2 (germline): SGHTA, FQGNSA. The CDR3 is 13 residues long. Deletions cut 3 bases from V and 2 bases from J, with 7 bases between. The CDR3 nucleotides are TGTGCCAGCAGCTTGGACTGGAACTATGGCTACACCTTC. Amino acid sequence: CASSLDWNYGYTF.

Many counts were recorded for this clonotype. The CDR3 DNA follows: TGTGCCAGCAGGTCCGGGACTAGCGTCGAGACCCAGTACTTC. This codes for CASRSGTSVETQYF. The chain is built from TRBV5-6 and TRBJ2-5, with 10 bases that match TRBD2. The CDR3 consists of 14 residues. Germline CDR1 SGHDT, CDR2 YYEEEE. J lost 5 bases, V lost 5 bases, and 6 bases had no gene match. Full variable domain (remainder filled in from reference TRBV5-6 and TRBJ2-5): DAGVTQSPTHLIKTRGQQVTLRCSPKSGHDTVSWYQQALGQGPQFIFQYYEEEERQRGNFPDRFSGHQFPNYSSELNVNALLLGDSALYLCASRSGTSVETQYFGPGTRLLVL.

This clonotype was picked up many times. The CDR3 region has the DNA TGCAGTGCTAGTAGGACAGGGGGTTTCTACACCTTC. Amino acids: CSASRTGGFYTF. V is TRBV20-1 and J is TRBJ1-2; 10 bases fit TRBD1. The germline gives CDR1 DFQATT, CDR2 SNEGSKA (reference sequence). The V and J ends lost 3 bases and 10 bases, in that order; junction bases with no gene match: 5. The CDR3 is made up of 12 amino acids.

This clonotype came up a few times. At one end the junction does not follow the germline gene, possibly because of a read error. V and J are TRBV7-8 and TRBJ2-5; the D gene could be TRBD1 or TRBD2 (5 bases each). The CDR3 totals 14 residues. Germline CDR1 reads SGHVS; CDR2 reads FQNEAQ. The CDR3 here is CASSFREYQETQCF. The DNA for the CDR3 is TGTGCCAGCAGCTTCAGGGAGTACCAAGAGACACAGTGCTTC.

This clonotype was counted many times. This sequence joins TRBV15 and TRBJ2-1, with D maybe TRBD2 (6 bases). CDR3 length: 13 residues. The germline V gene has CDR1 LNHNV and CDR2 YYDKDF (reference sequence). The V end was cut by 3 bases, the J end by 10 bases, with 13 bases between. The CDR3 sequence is CATSSSRREEQFF. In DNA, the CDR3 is TGTGCCACCAGCAGTTCCAGGAGGGAGGAGCAGTTCTTC.

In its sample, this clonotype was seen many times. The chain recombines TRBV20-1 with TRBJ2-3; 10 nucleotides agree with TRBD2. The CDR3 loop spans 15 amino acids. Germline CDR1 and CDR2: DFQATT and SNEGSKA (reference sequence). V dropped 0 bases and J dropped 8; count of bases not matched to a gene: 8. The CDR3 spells CSARDWTSGRGTQYF. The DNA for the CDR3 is TGCAGTGCTAGAGACTGGACTAGCGGTCGAGGTACGCAGTATTTT.

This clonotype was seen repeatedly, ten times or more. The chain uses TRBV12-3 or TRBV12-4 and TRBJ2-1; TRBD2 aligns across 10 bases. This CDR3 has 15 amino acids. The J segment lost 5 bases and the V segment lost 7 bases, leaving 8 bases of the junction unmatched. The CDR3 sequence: CASTTSGLYNNEQFF. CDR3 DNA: TGTGCCAGCACGACTAGCGGGCTTTATAACAATGAGCAGTTCTTC.

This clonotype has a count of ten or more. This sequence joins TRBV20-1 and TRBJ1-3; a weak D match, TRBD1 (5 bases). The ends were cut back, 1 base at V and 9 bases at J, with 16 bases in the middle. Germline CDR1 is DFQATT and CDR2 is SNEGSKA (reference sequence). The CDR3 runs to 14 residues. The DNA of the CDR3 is TGCAGTGCTAGAGGTGGCAGGGCCACTGGCACCATATATTTT. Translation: CSARGGRATGTIYF.

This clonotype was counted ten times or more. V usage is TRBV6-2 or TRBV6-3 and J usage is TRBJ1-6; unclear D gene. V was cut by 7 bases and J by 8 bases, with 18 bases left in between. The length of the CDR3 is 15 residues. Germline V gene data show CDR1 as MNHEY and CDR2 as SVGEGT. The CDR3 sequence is CASNLRLRTDSPLHF. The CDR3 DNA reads TGTGCCAGCAATTTGAGGCTGAGGACGGATTCACCCCTCCACTTT.

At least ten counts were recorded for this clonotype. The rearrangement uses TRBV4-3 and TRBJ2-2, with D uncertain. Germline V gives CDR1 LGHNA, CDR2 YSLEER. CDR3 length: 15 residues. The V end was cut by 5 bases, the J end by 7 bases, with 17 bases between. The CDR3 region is CASSSSFSQDGELFF. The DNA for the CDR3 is TGCGCCAGCAGCTCGTCCTTTAGTCAGGACGGGGAGCTGTTTTTT.

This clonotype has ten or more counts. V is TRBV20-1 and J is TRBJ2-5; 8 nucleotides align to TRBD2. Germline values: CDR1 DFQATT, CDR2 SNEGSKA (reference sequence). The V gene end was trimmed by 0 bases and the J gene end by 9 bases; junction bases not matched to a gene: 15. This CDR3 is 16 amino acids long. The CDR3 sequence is CSAREVAGGLLAAQYF. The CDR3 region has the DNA TGCAGTGCTAGAGAGGTCGCGGGAGGCCTGTTGGCGGCCCAGTACTTC.

The CDR3 here is CSAELFRGTGNTIYF. The CDR3 DNA reads TGCAGTGCCGAACTCTTCAGGGGAACTGGAAACACCATATATTTT. This sequence joins TRBV20-1 and TRBJ1-3; perhaps TRBD1 as D (6 bases). The germline gives CDR1 DFQATT, CDR2 SNEGSKA (reference sequence). Trimming took 6 bases from V and 2 from J, leaving 17 bases between them. The CDR3 is 15 amino acids.

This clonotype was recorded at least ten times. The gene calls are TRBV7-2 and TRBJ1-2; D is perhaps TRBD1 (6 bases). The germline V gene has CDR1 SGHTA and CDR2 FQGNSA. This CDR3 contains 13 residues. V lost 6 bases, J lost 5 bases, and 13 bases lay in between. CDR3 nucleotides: TGTGCCAGCAGTCCCCGGGGGGCATATGGCTACACCTTC. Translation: CASSPRGAYGYTF.

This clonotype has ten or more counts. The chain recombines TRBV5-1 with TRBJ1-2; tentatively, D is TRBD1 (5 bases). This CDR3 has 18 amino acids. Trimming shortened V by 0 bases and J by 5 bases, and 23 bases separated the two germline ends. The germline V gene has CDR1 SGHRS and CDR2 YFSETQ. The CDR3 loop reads CASSLETLGPRTFYGYTF. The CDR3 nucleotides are TGCGCCAGCAGCTTGGAAACCTTGGGACCCAGGACATTTTATGGCTACACCTTC.

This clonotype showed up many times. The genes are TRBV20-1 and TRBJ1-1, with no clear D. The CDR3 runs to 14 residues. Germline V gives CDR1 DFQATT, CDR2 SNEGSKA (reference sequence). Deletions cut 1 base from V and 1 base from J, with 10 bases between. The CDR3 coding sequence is TGCAGTGCTAGAGCGCGAGGGAGGAACACTGAAGCTTTCTTT. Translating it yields CSARARGRNTEAFF.

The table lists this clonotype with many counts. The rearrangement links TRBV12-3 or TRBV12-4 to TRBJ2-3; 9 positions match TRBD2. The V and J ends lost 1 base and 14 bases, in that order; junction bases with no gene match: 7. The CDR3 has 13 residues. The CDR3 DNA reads TGTGCCAGCAGTTTAGGGGGACTAGCACTGCCGTATTTT. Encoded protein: CASSLGGLALPYF.

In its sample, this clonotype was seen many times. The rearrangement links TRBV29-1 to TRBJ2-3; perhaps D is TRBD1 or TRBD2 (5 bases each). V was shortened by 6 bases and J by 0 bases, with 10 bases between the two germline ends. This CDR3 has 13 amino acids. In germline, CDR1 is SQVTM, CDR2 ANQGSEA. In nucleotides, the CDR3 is TGCAGCGTGCGCCGGGACAGCACAGATACGCAGTATTTT. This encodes CSVRRDSTDTQYF.

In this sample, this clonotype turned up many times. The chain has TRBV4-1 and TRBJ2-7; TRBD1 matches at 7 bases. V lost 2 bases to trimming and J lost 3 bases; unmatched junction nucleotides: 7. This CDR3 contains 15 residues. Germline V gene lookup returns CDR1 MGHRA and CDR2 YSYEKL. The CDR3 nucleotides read TGCGCCAGCAGCCAATTAGAGGACAGGTACTACGAGCAGTACTTC. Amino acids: CASSQLEDRYYEQYF.

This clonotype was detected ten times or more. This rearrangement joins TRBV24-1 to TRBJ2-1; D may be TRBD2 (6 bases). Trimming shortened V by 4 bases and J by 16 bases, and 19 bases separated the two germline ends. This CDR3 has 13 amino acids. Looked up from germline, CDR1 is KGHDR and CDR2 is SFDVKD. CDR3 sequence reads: CATSERPGLVLFF. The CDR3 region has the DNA TGTGCCACCAGTGAACGGCCGGGACTGGTCCTATTCTTC.

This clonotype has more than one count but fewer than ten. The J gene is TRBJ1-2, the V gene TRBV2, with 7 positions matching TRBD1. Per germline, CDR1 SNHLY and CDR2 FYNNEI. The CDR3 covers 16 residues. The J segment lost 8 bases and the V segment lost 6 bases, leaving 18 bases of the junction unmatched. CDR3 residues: CASSGVDRLTHRGYTF. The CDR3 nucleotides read TGTGCCAGCAGCGGGGTGGACAGGTTAACGCATCGCGGCTACACCTTC.

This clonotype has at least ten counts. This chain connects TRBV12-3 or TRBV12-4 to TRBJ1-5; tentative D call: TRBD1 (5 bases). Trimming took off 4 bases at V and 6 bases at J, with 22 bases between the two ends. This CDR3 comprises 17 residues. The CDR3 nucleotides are TGTGCCAGCAGTTCGGTCCGGGGCAGGTCGGGAGCTCAGCCCCAGCATTTT. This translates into CASSSVRGRSGAQPQHF.

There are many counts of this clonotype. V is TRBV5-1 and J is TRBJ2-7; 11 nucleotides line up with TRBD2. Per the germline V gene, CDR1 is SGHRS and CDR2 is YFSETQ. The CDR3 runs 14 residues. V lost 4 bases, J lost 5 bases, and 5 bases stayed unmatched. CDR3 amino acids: CASSRSGGADEQYF. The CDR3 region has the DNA TGCGCCAGCAGCCGTAGCGGGGGGGCCGACGAGCAGTACTTC.